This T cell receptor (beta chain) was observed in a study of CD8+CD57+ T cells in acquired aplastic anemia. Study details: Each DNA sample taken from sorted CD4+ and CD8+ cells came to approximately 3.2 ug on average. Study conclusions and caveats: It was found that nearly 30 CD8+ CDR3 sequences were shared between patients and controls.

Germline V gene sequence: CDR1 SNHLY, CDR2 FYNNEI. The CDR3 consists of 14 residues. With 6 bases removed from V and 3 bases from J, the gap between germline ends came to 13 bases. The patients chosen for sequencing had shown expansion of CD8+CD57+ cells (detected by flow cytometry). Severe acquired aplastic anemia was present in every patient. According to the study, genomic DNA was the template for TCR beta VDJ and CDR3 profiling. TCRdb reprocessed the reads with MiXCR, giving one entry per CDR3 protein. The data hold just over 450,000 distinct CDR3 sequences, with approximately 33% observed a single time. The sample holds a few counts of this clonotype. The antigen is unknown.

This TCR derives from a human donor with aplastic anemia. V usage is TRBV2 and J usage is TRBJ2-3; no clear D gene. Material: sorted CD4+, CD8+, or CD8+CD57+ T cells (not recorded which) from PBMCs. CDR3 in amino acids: CASSRAWGTDTQYF. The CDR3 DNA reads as TGTGCCAGCAGCCGGGCCTGGGGAACAGATACGCAGTATTTT.